The source of this T cell receptor (beta chain) is a study of cytomegalovirus exposure and HLA in healthy donors. Comments on this clone: Its antigen remains unidentified.

Study outcomes and limitations: Across all donors, roughly uniform sequencing depth was an assumption of the presence/absence analyses.

PCR involved 60 Vbeta and 13 Jbeta primers. Sequencing was performed with immunoSEQ multiplex PCR; in TCRdb, only in-frame clones are kept and a portion is missing. The sample has 100,000 to 120,000 clones, 65% to 80% seen once. The CDR3 spans 15 residues. V dropped 2 bases and J dropped 8; count of bases not matched to a gene: 10. Sequencing was done on a sample of PBMCs. The chain has TRBV23-1 and TRBJ1-2, with 8 positions matching TRBD1. TRBV23-1 is an open reading frame, and its role is uncertain. The receptor comes from a woman aged 55-70 years in good health and CMV-seropositive. Written as DNA, the CDR3 is TGCGCCAGCAGTCAACCGTGGACAGGGATGATGGGCTACACCTTC. It specifies CASSQPWTGMMGYTF.